This entry lists 24 T cell receptor beta chains sequenced from one sample in a study of human T cells and chemical hapten exposure. Time point in this sample: patch test 2, 6 weeks after DPC sensitization. Treatment meaning: therapeutic diphenylcyclopropenone sensitization with weekly scalp DPC. TCRdb re-called the RACE reads with MiXCR, one entry per CDR3 protein. The sample comprises fewer than 150,000 distinct CDR3 sequences, approximately 10% of which are singletons, and less than 1.5% rests with the top ten. Sample: whole blood, taken in connection with sensitization to the hapten diphenylcyclopropenone (DPC). The receptors derive from a woman aged 45-59 years with alopecia areata. Some clones in this sample may be carry-over from other donors' samples.

The chain links TRBV6-4 to TRBJ2-3; D is possibly TRBD1 or TRBD2 (7 bases each). CDR1 is MRHNA, CDR2 SNTAGT, per germline. The CDR3 totals 17 residues. V was clipped by 6 bases and J by 0 bases, with 19 bases between them. CDR3 amino acids: CASSRQGGSLSTDTQYF. CDR3 in DNA: TGTGCCAGCAGCCGACAGGGAGGGTCACTTAGCACAGATACGCAGTATTTT.

J is TRBJ2-7 and V is TRBV7-2; TRBD2 is a possible D gene (6 bases). Germline lookup yields CDR1 SGHTA and CDR2 FQGNSA. The CDR3 is 14 amino acids. Trimming stripped 5 bases from V and 5 bases from J, with 16 bases between. The CDR3 DNA follows: TGTGCCAGCAGCACGTACCGACTAGACCACGAGCAGTACTTC. This encodes CASSTYRLDHEQYF.

The chain carries TRBV29-1 and TRBJ2-3, with D uncertain. The germline CDR1 and CDR2 sequences are SQVTM and ANQGSEA. There are 8 residues in the CDR3. V was shortened by 7 bases and J by 7 bases, with 3 bases between the two germline ends. CDR3 sequence: CSANTQYF. CDR3 sequence (DNA): TGCAGCGCTAATACGCAGTATTTT.

The V gene is TRBV7-2, the J gene TRBJ2-2, with D uncertain. There are 16 residues in the CDR3. Germline V gene sequence: CDR1 SGHTA, CDR2 FQGNSA. Deletions cut 1 base from V and 0 bases from J, with 9 bases between. The CDR3 DNA reads as TGTGCCAGCAGCTTAGGTGTAGGCCCGAACACCGGGGAGCTGTTTTTT. Translation gives CASSLGVGPNTGELFF.

This clonotype has just a few counts. The CDR3 DNA follows: TGTGCCAGCAGCACACACCGGGGTAATGAGCAGTTCTTC. Translating it yields CASSTHRGNEQFF. The chain recombines TRBV6-5 with TRBJ2-1; D possibly corresponds to TRBD2 (5 bases). CDR1 and CDR2 from the germline V gene are MNHEY and SVGAGI. The CDR3 sequence is 13 residues long. Between the trimmed V and J ends, which lost 6 bases and 7 bases, there was a span of 13 bases.

This sequence joins TRBV29-1 and TRBJ2-1; 11 positions match TRBD2. CDR1 is SQVTM, CDR2 ANQGSEA, per germline. J lost 4 bases, V lost 7 bases, and 6 bases had no gene match. The CDR3 is 14 amino acids. CDR3 bases: TGCAGCGCCGCTCTAGCGGGAGGTTACAATGAGCAGTTCTTC. Its translation is CSAALAGGYNEQFF.

This clonotype showed up just a few times. This rearrangement joins TRBV7-2 to TRBJ2-7; TRBD1 aligns across 8 bases. V trimming: 5 bases; J trimming: 5 bases; junction bases outside the gene matches: 8. Germline V gene sequence: CDR1 SGHTA, CDR2 FQGNSA. The CDR3 contains 14 residues. The CDR3 DNA reads as TGTGCCAGCAGCCCCGACAGGGGAAAGAACGAGCAGTACTTC. Protein product: CASSPDRGKNEQYF.

The chain couples TRBV20-1 to TRBJ2-3, with TRBD2 matching 8 bases. The CDR3 is made up of 16 amino acids. From germline, CDR1 is DFQATT and CDR2 SNEGSKA (reference sequence). The trim removed 1 base at V and 0 bases at J, leaving 6 bases unmatched. The CDR3, as DNA: TGCAGTGCTAGAGTTTTTAGCGGGACTAGCACAGATACGCAGTATTTT. Its translation: CSARVFSGTSTDTQYF.

There are many counts of this clonotype. This chain connects TRBV20-1 to TRBJ1-5; maybe TRBD1 (6 bases). Trimming left V 1 base short and J 0 bases short, with 13 bases between. Germline assignment: CDR1 DFQATT and CDR2 SNEGSKA (reference sequence). The length of the CDR3 is 16 residues. CDR3 nucleotide sequence: TGCAGTGCTAGAGTCACAGGGCCTAATAGCAATCAGCCCCAGCATTTT. It translates to CSARVTGPNSNQPQHF.

This clonotype has a handful of counts. The chain joins TRBV29-1 to TRBJ2-3; weak D call: TRBD2 (6 bases). There are 16 residues in the CDR3. V lost 0 bases, J lost 0 bases, and 13 bases lay in between. Germline CDR1 is SQVTM and CDR2 is ANQGSEA. The CDR3 region has the DNA TGCAGCGTTGAAGATCTTGGCGGGACTAGCACAGATACGCAGTATTTT. Translated, it gives CSVEDLGGTSTDTQYF.

This clonotype was observed many times. This chain uses TRBV6-5 with TRBJ1-5; no firm D call. From germline, CDR1 is MNHEY and CDR2 SVGAGI. V lost 4 bases to trimming and J lost 0 bases, with 10 bases between them. The CDR3 spans 15 residues. In nucleotides, the CDR3 is TGTGCCAGCAGTTCTACTGTCTATAGCAATCAGCCCCAGCATTTT. It translates to CASSSTVYSNQPQHF.

This clonotype has at least ten counts. This chain links TRBV5-1 with TRBJ1-2, with 7 bases that match TRBD1. The CDR3 consists of 15 residues. Germline V gene lookup returns CDR1 SGHRS and CDR2 YFSETQ. Trimming cost V 0 bases and J 4 bases; bases outside gene matches: 6. Here the CDR3 DNA reads TGCGCCAGCAGCTTGGAGGCGGACAGGACCTATGGCTACACCTTC. Its protein product is CASSLEADRTYGYTF.

This rearrangement joins TRBV2 to TRBJ1-2; D possibly corresponds to TRBD1 (6 bases). CDR1 is SNHLY and CDR2 is FYNNEI in the germline V gene. The CDR3 runs 13 residues. V gave up 0 bases and J gave up 7 bases, with 9 bases separating them. The CDR3 protein is CASSEARGGGYTF. The DNA for the CDR3 is TGTGCCAGCAGTGAAGCGAGAGGGGGTGGCTACACCTTC.

The genes are TRBV6-2 or TRBV6-3 and TRBJ2-1, with 7 bases fitting TRBD2. Germline assignment: CDR1 MNHEY and CDR2 SVGEGT. This CDR3 has 16 residues. V gave up 0 bases and J gave up 5 bases; unmatched junction bases: 7. CDR3 sequence: CASSYSGVAGHNEQFF. For the CDR3, the DNA is TGTGCCAGCAGTTACTCAGGGGTAGCGGGCCACAATGAGCAGTTCTTC.

The chain employs TRBV20-1 and TRBJ2-7, with 8 bases fitting TRBD1. Germline assignment: CDR1 DFQATT and CDR2 SNEGSKA (reference sequence). V shed 6 bases, J shed 2 bases, and the junction held 9 bases outside the gene matches. The CDR3 contains 14 residues. The CDR3 region has the DNA TGCAGTGCCTCCAGACAGGGGCCCGCCTACGAGCAGTACTTC. This encodes CSASRQGPAYEQYF.

The chain recombines TRBV12-3 or TRBV12-4 with TRBJ2-7; possibly TRBD2 for D (6 bases). Trimming shortened V by 6 bases and J by 2 bases, and 17 bases separated the two germline ends. This CDR3 has 15 amino acids. This CDR3 is CASSYGGAVTYEQYF. The CDR3 coding sequence is TGTGCCAGCAGCTACGGCGGGGCTGTAACCTACGAGCAGTACTTC.

This clonotype has only a few counts. The J gene is TRBJ2-4, the V gene TRBV7-2, with 7 bases lining up with TRBD1. Losses at the gene ends were 5 bases for V and 1 base for J; bases not matched to a gene: 5. The CDR3 runs 15 residues. Looked up from germline, CDR1 is SGHTA and CDR2 is FQGNSA. This CDR3 is CASSPQQGAKNIQYF. CDR3 bases: TGTGCCAGCAGCCCCCAACAGGGGGCCAAAAACATTCAGTACTTC.

The chain combines TRBV2 with TRBJ2-7; D may be TRBD2 (6 bases). V was pared by 6 bases and J by 7 bases, with 10 bases between. The CDR3 is 11 residues long. Per the germline V gene, CDR1 is SNHLY and CDR2 is FYNNEI. CDR3 sequence reads: CASRLAVEQYF. CDR3 bases: TGTGCCAGCAGACTAGCTGTAGAGCAGTACTTC. The full variable domain, with the rest looked up from reference TRBV2 and TRBJ2-7, is EPEVTQTPSHQVTQMGQEVILRCVPISNHLYFYWYRQILGQKVEFLVSFYNNEISEKSEIFDDQFSVERPDGSNFTLKIRSTKLEDSAMYFCASRLAVEQYFGPGTRLTVT.

This clonotype was observed a handful of times. The chain is built from TRBV7-2 and TRBJ1-6; D might be TRBD1 (5 bases). Germline CDR1 and CDR2: SGHTA and FQGNSA. Trimming pared 6 bases from V and 7 bases from J, leaving 13 bases between. This CDR3 region has 14 residues. CDR3 sequence reads: CASREQGWNSPLHF. For the CDR3, the DNA is TGTGCCAGCAGGGAGCAGGGATGGAATTCACCCCTCCACTTT.

This clonotype appeared many times. This rearrangement joins TRBV7-2 to TRBJ2-1, with 15 nucleotides matching TRBD2. The V gene end was trimmed by 4 bases and the J gene end by 7 bases; junction bases not matched to a gene: 11. In germline, CDR1 is SGHTA, CDR2 FQGNSA. The CDR3 has 18 amino acids. CDR3 region: CASSSRFGTSGRINEQFF. The CDR3 coding sequence is TGTGCCAGCAGCTCCCGATTCGGGACTAGCGGGAGGATAAATGAGCAGTTCTTC.

This clonotype was observed a handful of times. This chain connects TRBV6-2 or TRBV6-3 to TRBJ2-3, with 8 bases matching TRBD2. Germline assignment: CDR1 MNHEY and CDR2 SVGEGT. CDR3 length equals 13 residues. Germline trimming cut 6 bases from V and 4 bases from J; bases unmatched to any gene: 3. CDR3 in amino acids: CASRGAGADTQYF. The DNA of the CDR3 is TGTGCCAGCAGGGGAGCGGGAGCAGATACGCAGTATTTT.

This clonotype was seen repeatedly, ten times or more. V and J are TRBV6-6 and TRBJ2-7; possibly TRBD2 for D (5 bases). CDR1 MNHNY and CDR2 SVGAGI come from the germline V gene (reference sequence). The CDR3 totals 13 residues. Trimming took 5 bases from V and 5 from J, leaving 13 bases between them. DNA for the CDR3: TGTGCCAGCAGTCGCCGGAGGAGCGACGAGCAGTACTTC. It yields the protein CASSRRRSDEQYF.

This clonotype was seen a few times. This chain uses TRBV20-1 with TRBJ2-3; maybe TRBD2 (6 bases). V shed 3 bases and J shed 2 bases, with 27 bases lying between them. The CDR3 is 19 amino acids. Germline V gene lookup returns CDR1 DFQATT and CDR2 SNEGSKA (reference sequence). The CDR3, as DNA: TGCAGTGCTAGCGCGCCTCCCAGCCTAGCCGGGAGTCCCACAGATACGCAGTATTTT. Its protein is CSASAPPSLAGSPTDTQYF.

This clonotype has at least ten counts. The chain joins TRBV28 to TRBJ1-3, with D hard to call. This CDR3 spans 12 amino acids. Trimming took 11 bases from V and 4 from J, leaving 12 bases between them. CDR1 is MDHEN, CDR2 SYDVKM, per germline. The DNA of the CDR3 is TGTGCCTCGACCGAGCAAGGAAACACCATATATTTT. It encodes CASTEQGNTIYF. Full variable domain (rest looked up from reference TRBV28 and TRBJ1-3): DVKVTQSSRYLVKRTGEKVFLECVQDMDHENMFWYRQDPGLGLRLIYFSYDVKMKEKGDIPEGYSVSREKKERFSLILESASTNQTSMYLCASTEQGNTIYFGEGSWLTVV.